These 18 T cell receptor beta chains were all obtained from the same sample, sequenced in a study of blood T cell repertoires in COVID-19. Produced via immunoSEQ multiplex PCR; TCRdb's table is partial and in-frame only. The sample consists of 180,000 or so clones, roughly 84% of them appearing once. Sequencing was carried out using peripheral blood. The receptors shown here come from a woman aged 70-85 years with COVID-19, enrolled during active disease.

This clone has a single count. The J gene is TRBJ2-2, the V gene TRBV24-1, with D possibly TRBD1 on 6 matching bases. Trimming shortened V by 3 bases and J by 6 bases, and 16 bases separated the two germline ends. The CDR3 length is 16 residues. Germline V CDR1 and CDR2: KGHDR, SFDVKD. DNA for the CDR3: TGTGCCACCAGTGATGCCCGACAGGCGCGTCCCGGGGAGCTGTTTTTT. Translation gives CATSDARQARPGELFF.

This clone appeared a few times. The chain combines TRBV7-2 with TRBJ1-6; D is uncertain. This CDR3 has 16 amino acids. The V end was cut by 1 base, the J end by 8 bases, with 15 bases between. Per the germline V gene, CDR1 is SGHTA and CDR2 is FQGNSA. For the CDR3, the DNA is TGTGCCAGCAGCTTAGACCGAGGTGCAATTTATTCACCCCTCCACTTT. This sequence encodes CASSLDRGAIYSPLHF.

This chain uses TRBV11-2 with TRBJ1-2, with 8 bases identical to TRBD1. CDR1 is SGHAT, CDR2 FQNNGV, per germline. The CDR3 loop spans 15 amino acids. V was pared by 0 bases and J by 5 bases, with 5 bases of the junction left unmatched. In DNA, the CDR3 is TGTGCCAGCAGCTTAGATGGAGACAGGGGTTATGGCTACACCTTC. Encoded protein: CASSLDGDRGYGYTF.

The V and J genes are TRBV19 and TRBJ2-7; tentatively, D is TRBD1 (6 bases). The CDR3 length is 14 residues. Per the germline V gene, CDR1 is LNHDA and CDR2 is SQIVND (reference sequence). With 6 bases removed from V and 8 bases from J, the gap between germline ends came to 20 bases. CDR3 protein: CASSTYRVGAQQYF. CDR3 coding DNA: TGTGCCAGTAGCACATACAGGGTGGGAGCACAGCAGTACTTC.

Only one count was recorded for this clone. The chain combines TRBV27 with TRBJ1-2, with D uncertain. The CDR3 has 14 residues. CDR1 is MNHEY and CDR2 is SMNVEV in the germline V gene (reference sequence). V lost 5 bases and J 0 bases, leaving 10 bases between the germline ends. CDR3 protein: CASSPRQANYGYTF. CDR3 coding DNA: TGTGCCAGCAGTCCTCGGCAGGCTAACTATGGCTACACCTTC.

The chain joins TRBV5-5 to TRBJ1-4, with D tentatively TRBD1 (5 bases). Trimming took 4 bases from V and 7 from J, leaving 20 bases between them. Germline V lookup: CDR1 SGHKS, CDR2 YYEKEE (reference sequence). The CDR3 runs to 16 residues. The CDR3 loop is CASSMLLGGLREKLFF. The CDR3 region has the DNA TGTGCCAGCAGCATGCTTTTGGGGGGACTACGTGAAAAACTGTTTTTT.

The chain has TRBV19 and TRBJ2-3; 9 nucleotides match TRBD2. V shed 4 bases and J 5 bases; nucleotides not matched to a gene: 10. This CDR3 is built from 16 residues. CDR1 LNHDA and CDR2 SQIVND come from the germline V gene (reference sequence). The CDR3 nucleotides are TGTGCCAGTAGTAGCCCCGGGCGGGGGGGCCAAGATACGCAGTATTTT. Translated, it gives CASSSPGRGGQDTQYF.

The DNA of the CDR3 is TGTGCCAGCAGCTTAGTTCCAGGAACTCAAGAGACCCAGTACTTC. This sequence encodes CASSLVPGTQETQYF. The J gene is TRBJ2-5, the V gene TRBV7-2; D call uncertain. This CDR3 comprises 15 residues. V was shortened by 1 base and J by 2 bases, with 11 bases between the two germline ends. Per germline, CDR1 SGHTA and CDR2 FQGNSA.

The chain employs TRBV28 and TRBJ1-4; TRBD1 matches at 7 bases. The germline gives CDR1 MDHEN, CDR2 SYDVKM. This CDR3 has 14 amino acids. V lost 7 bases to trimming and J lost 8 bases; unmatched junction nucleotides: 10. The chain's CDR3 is CASNGGDSREKLFF. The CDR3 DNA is TGTGCCAGCAATGGAGGGGACAGTAGAGAAAAACTGTTTTTT.

The CDR3 nucleotides read TGTGCCAGCAGTGAAGAACAGGGGGCCTACCTCAATGAGCAGTTCTTC. This gives the protein CASSEEQGAYLNEQFF. V is TRBV2 and J is TRBJ2-1; TRBD1 matches at 9 bases. From germline, CDR1 is SNHLY and CDR2 FYNNEI. The CDR3 consists of 16 residues. V dropped 1 base and J dropped 6; count of bases not matched to a gene: 7.

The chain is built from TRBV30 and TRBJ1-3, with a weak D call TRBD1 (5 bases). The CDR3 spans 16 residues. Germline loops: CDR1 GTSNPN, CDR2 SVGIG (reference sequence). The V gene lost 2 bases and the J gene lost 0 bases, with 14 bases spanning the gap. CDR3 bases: TGTGCCTGGAGTCTTTTCAGGGCCAACTCTGGAAACACCATATATTTT. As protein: CAWSLFRANSGNTIYF.

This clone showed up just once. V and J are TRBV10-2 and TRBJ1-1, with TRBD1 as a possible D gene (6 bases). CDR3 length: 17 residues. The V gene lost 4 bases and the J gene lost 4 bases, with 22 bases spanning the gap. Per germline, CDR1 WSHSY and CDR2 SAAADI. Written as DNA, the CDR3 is TGCGCCAGCAGTGGGGCTAGGGGGGGACTGGGGCTCACTGAAGCTTTCTTT. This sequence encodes CASSGARGGLGLTEAFF.

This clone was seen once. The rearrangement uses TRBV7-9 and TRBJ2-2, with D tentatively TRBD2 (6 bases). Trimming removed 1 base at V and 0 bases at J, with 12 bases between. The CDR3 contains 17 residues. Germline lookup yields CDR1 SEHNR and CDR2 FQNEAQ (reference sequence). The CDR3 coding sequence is TGTGCCAGCAGCTTAGTCCCTAGCGTATCGAACACCGGGGAGCTGTTTTTT. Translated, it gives CASSLVPSVSNTGELFF.

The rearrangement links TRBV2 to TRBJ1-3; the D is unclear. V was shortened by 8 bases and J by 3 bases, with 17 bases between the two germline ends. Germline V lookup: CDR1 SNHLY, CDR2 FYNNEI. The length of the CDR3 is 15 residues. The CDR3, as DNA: TGTGCCAGCGCCGAGGAGGTCCCCCGTGGAAACACCATATATTTT. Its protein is CASAEEVPRGNTIYF.

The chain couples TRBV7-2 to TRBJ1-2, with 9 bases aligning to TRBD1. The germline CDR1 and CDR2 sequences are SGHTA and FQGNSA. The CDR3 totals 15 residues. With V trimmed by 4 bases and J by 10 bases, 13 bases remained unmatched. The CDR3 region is CASSSRAGTGSPYTF. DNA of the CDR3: TGTGCCAGCAGCTCCAGAGCCGGGACAGGGAGCCCCTACACCTTC.

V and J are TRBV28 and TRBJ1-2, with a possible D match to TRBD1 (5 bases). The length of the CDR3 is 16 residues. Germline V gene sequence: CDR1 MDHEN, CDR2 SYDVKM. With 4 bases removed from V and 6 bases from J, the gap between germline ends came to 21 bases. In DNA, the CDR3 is TGTGCCAGCAGTTCCTCCCCTTTGGGGGAGGTGAATGGCTACACCTTC. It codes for CASSSSPLGEVNGYTF.

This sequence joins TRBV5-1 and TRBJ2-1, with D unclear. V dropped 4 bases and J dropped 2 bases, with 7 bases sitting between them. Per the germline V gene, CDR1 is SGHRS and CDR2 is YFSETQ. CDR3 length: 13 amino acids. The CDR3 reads CASSPGPYNEQFF. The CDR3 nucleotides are TGCGCCAGCAGCCCCGGTCCCTACAATGAGCAGTTCTTC.

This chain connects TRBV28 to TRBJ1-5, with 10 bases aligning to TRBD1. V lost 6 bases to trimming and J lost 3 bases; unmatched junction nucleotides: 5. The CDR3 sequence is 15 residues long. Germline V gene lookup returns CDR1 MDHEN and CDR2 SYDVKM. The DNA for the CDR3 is TGTGCCAGCAGCCCGGGACAGGGGTACAATCAGCCCCAGCATTTT. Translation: CASSPGQGYNQPQHF.